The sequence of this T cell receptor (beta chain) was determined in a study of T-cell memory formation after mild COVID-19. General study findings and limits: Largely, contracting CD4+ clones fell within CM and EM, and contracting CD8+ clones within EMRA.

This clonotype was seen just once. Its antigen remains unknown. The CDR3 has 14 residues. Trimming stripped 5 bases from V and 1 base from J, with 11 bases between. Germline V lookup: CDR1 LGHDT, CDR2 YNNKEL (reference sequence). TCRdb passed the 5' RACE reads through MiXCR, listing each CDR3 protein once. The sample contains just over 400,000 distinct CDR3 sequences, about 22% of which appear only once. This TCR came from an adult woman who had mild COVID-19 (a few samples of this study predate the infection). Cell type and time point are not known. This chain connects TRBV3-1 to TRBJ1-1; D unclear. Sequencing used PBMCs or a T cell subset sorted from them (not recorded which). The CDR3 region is CASSSREPNTEAFF. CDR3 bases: TGTGCCAGCAGCTCCCGGGAGCCGAACACTGAAGCTTTCTTT.